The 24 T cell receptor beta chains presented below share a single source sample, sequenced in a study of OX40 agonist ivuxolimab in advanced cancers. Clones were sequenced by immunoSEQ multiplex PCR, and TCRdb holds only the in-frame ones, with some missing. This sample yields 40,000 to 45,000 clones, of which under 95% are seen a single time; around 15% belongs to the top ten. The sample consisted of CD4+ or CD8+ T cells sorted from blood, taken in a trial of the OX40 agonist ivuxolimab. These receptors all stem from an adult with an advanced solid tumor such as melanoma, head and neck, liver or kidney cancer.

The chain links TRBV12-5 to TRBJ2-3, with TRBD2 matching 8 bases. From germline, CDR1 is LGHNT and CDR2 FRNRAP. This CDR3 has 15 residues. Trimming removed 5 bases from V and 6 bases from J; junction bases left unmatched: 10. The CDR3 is CASGPATREADTQYF. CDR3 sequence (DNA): TGTGCTAGTGGTCCCGCGACGCGGGAGGCGGATACGCAGTATTTT.

The CDR3 is CASSARLISYEQYF. Written as DNA, the CDR3 is TGTGCCAGCAGTGCAAGACTGATATCCTACGAGCAGTACTTC. The rearrangement uses TRBV28 and TRBJ2-7, with D unresolved. V dropped 5 bases and J dropped 1 base, with 12 bases sitting between them. The CDR3 is 14 amino acids. Germline V lookup: CDR1 MDHEN, CDR2 SYDVKM.

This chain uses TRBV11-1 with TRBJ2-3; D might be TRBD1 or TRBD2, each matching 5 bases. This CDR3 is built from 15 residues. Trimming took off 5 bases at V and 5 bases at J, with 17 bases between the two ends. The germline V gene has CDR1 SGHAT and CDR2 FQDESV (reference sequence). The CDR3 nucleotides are TGTGCCAGCAGCGACTATCTAGAGGGGTTAGATACGCAGTATTTT. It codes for CASSDYLEGLDTQYF.

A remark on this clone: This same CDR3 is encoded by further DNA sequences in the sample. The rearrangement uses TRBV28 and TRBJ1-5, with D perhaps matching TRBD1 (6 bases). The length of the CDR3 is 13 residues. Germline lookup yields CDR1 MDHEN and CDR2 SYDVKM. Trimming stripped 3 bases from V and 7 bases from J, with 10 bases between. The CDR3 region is CASSFPQGQPQHF. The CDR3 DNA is TGTGCCAGCAGTTTTCCTCAGGGGCAGCCCCAGCATTTT. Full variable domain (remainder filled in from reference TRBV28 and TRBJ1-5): DVKVTQSSRYLVKRTGEKVFLECVQDMDHENMFWYRQDPGLGLRLIYFSYDVKMKEKGDIPEGYSVSREKKERFSLILESASTNQTSMYLCASSFPQGQPQHFGDGTRLSIL.

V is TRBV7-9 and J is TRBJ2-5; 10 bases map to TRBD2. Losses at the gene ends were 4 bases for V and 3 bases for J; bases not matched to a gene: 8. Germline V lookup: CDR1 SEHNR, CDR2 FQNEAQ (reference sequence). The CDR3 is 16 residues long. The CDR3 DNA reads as TGTGCCAGCAGCTCCCGACTAGCGGGTTTGGAAGAGACCCAGTACTTC. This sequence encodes CASSSRLAGLEETQYF.

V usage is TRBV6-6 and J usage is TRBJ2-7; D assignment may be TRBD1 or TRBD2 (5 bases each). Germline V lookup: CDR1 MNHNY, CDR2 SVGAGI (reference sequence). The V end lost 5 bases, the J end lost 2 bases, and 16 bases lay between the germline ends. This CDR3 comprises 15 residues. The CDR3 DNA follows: TGTGCCAGCAGTACCTCCGGGACCGGGCCCTACGAGCAGTACTTC. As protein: CASSTSGTGPYEQYF.

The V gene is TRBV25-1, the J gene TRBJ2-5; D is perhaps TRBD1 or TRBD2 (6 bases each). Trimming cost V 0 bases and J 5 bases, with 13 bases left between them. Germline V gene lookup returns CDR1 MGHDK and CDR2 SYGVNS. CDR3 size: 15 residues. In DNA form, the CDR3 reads TGTGCCAGCAGTGAATATGGGGGGCGAGGCGAGACCCAGTACTTC. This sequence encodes CASSEYGGRGETQYF.

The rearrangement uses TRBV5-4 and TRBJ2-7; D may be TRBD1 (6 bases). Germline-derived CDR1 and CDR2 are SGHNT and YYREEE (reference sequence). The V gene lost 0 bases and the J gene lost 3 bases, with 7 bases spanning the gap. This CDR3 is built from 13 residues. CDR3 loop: CASSLGTVYEQYF. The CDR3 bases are TGTGCCAGCAGCTTGGGGACAGTCTACGAGCAGTACTTC.

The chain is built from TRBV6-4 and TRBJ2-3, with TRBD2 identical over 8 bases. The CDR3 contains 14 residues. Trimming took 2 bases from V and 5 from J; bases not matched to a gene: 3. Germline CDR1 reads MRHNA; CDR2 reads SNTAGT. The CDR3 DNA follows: TGTGCCAGCAGTGACGGGCTAGCGGGAGATACGCAGTATTTT. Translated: CASSDGLAGDTQYF.

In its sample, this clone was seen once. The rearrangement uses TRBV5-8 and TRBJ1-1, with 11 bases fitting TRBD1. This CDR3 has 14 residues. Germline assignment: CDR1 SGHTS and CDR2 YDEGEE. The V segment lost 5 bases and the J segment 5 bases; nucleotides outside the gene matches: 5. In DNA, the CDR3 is TGTGCCAGCAGGGGACAGGGGGTATGGACTGAAGCTTTCTTT. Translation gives CASRGQGVWTEAFF.

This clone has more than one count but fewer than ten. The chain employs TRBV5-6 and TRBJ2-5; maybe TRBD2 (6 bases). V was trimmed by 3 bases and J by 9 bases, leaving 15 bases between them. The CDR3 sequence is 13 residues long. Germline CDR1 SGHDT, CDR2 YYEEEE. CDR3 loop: CASSWGTWDAQYF. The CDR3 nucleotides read TGTGCCAGCAGCTGGGGGACTTGGGATGCCCAGTACTTC.

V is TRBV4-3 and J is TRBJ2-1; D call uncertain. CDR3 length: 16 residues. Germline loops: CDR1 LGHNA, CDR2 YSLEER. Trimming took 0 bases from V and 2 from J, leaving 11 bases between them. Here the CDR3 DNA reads TGCGCCAGCAGCCAAGAAGGAAGTCCCCCCTACAATGAGCAGTTCTTC. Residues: CASSQEGSPPYNEQFF.

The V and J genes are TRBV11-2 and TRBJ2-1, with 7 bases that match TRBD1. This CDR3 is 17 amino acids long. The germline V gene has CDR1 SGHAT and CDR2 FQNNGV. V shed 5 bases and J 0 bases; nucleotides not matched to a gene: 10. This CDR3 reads CASSPPLRDSSYNEQFF. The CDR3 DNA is TGTGCCAGCAGCCCCCCCCTCCGGGACAGCTCCTACAATGAGCAGTTCTTC.

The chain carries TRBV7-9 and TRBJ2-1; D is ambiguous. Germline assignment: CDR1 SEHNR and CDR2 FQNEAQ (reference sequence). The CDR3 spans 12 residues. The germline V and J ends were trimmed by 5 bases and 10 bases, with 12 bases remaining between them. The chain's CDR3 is CASSLQPGEQFF. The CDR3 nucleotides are TGTGCCAGCAGCCTGCAGCCTGGGGAGCAGTTCTTC.

This CDR3 is CASRKNTDTLGYTF. In nucleotides, the CDR3 is TGTGCCAGCAGGAAAAATACAGATACCTTGGGCTACACCTTC. The V and J genes are TRBV9 and TRBJ1-2; no firm D call. Looked up from germline, CDR1 is SGDLS and CDR2 is YYNGEE. This CDR3 contains 14 residues. Trimming stripped 5 bases from V and 8 bases from J, with 19 bases between.

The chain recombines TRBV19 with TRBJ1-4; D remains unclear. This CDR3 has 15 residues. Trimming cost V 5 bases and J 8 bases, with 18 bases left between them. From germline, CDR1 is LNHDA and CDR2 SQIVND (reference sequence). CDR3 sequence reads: CASSSQMGLGEKLFF. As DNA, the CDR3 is TGTGCCAGTAGTTCGCAGATGGGGTTGGGGGAAAAACTGTTTTTT.

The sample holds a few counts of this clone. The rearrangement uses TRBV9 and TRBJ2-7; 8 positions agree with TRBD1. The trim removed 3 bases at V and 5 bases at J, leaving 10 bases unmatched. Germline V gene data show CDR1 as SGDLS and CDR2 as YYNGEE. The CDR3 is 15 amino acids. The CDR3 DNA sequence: TGTGCCAGCAGCGCAGGGGGCTTTTTTTCTAACGAGCAGTACTTC. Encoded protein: CASSAGGFFSNEQYF. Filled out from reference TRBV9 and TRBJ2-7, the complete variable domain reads DSGVTQTPKHLITATGQRVTLRCSPRSGDLSVYWYQQSLDQGLQFLIQYYNGEERAKGNILERFSAQQFPDLHSELNLSSLELGDSALYFCASSAGGFFSNEQYFGPGTRLTVT.

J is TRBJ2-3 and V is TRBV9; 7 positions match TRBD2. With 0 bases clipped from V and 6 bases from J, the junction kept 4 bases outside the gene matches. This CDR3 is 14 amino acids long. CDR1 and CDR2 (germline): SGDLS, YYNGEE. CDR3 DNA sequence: TGTGCCAGCAGCGTAGGAGGGACTAAGGATACGCAGTATTTT. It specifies CASSVGGTKDTQYF.

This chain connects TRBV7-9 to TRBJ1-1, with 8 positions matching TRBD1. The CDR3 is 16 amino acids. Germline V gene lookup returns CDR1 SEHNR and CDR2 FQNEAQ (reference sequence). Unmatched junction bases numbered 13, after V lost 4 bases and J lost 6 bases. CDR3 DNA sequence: TGTGCCAGCAGCTCTATAGACAGGGGCAGCAACTCTGAAGCTTTCTTT. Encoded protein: CASSSIDRGSNSEAFF.

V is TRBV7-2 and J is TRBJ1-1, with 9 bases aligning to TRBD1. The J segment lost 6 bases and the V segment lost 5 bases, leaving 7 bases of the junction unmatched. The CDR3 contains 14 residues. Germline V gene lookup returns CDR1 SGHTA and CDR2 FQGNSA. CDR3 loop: CASSPTGGRSEAFF. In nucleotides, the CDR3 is TGTGCCAGCAGCCCCACAGGGGGCCGATCTGAAGCTTTCTTT.

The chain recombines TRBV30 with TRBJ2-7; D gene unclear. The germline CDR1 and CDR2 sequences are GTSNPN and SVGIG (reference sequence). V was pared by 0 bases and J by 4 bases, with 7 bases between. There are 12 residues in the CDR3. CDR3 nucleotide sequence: TGTGCCTGGAGTGTATGGTCTTACGAGCAGTACTTC. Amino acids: CAWSVWSYEQYF.

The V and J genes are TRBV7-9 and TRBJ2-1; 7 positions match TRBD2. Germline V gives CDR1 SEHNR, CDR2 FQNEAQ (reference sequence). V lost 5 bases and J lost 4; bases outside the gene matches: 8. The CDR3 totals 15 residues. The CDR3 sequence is CASSVIGGGYNEQFF. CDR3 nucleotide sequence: TGTGCCAGCAGCGTCATTGGCGGGGGATACAATGAGCAGTTCTTC.

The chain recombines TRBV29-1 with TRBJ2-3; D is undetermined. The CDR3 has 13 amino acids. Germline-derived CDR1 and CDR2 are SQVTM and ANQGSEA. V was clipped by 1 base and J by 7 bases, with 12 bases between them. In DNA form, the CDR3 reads TGCAGCGTTGAAGTTGCCCTTTCGTATACGCAGTATTTT. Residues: CSVEVALSYTQYF.

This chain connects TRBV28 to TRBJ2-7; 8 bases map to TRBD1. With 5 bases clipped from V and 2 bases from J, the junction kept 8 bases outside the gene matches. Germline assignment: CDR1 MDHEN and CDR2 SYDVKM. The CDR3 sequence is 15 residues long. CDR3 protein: CASSLWTGSPYEQYF. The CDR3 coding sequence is TGTGCCAGCAGTCTCTGGACAGGGAGCCCCTACGAGCAGTACTTC.